This record covers a single TCR beta chain. Authors' data handling: Quantification of nucleated cells was approximated via reference gene primer amplification. Profiling relied on immunoSEQ multiplex PCR, and the TCRdb table lists in-frame clones only, not all of them. The D gene and trimming were derived from the DNA, and the V and J assignments and clone size from that table. The sample has 130,000 or so clones, around 88% seen once. These data are taken from a study of blood T cell repertoires in COVID-19. Background on the study: From the United States, Italy and Spain came samples of acute and convalescent COVID-19. PBMCs, B-cell-depleted T cells, or T cells provided the cDNA or gDNA that made up the material.

CDR1 and CDR2 (germline): ENHRY, SYGVKD. Trimming shortened V by 0 bases and J by 0 bases, and 8 bases separated the two germline ends. This CDR3 is 15 amino acids long. Sequencing was done on a sample of peripheral blood. J is TRBJ1-1 and V is TRBV10-3, with D possibly being TRBD1 (5 bases). This receptor was taken from a man aged 50 to 60 with acute or convalescent COVID-19. The CDR3 is CAISESRGLNTEAFF. The CDR3 DNA sequence: TGTGCCATCAGTGAGTCAAGGGGCCTGAACACTGAAGCTTTCTTT.